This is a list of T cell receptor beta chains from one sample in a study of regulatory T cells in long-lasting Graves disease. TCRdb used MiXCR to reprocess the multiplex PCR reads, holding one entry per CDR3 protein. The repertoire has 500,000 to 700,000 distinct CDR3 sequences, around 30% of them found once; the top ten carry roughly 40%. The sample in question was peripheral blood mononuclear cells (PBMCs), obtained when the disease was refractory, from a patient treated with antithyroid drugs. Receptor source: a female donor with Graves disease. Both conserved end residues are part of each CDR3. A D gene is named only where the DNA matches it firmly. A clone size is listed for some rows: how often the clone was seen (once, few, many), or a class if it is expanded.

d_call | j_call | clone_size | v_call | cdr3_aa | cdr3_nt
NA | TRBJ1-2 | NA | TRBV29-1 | CSVEDPVANYGYTF | TGCAGCGTTGAAGATCCAGTAGCTAACTATGGCTACACCTTC
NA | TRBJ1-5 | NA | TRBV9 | CASSVDGGQPQHF | TGTGCCAGCAGCGTAGACGGGGGTCAGCCCCAGCATTTT
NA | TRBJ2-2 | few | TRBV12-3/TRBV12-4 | CASSRQVAQTTGELFF | TGTGCCAGCAGTCGACAGGTGGCTCAGACCACCGGGGAGCTGTTTTTT
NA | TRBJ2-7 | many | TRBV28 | CASSSPPGAHPYEQYF | TGTGCCAGCAGTTCCCCCCCGGGAGCCCATCCCTACGAGCAGTACTTC
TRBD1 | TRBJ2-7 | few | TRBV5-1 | CASSPSDRDYEQYF | TGCGCCAGCAGCCCGTCAGACAGGGACTACGAGCAGTACTTC
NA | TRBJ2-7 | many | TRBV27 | CASSNTADYEQYF | TGTGCCAGCAGTAACACAGCAGACTACGAGCAGTACTTC
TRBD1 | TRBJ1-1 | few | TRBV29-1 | CSVTRGQGDPNTEAFF | TGCAGCGTCACCCGGGGGCAGGGGGACCCGAACACTGAAGCTTTCTTT
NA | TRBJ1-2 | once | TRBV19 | CASSKGLDYGYTF | TGTGCCAGTAGTAAGGGGCTGGACTATGGCTACACCTTC
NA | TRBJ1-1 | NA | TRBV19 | CASSIETGPNTEAFF | TGTGCCAGTAGTATCGAGACAGGACCAAACACTGAAGCTTTCTTT
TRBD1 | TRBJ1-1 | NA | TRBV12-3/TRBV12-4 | CASSFDRAAEAFF | TGTGCCAGCAGCTTCGACAGGGCGGCTGAAGCTTTCTTT
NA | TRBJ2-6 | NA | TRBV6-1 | CASRRTSGANVLTF | TGTGCCAGCAGAAGGACCTCTGGGGCCAACGTCCTGACTTTC
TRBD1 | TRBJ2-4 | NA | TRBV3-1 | CASSSRGPKANIQYF | TGTGCCAGCAGCTCCAGGGGGCCTAAGGCAAACATTCAGTACTTC
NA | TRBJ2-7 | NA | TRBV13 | CASSRRDRLPNSYEQYF | TGTGCCAGCAGCCGCAGGGACCGGCTTCCTAACTCCTACGAGCAGTACTTC
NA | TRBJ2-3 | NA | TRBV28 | CASTNYGDTQYF | TGTGCCAGCACTAATTACGGAGATACGCAGTATTTT
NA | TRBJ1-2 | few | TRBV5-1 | CASSPGSSYGYTF | TGCGCCAGCAGCCCAGGGTCATCCTATGGCTACACCTTC
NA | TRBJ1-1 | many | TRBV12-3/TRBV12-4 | CASSFFVGAGAFF | TGTGCCAGCAGTTTCTTCGTCGGGGCAGGAGCTTTCTTT
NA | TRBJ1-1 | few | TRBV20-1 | CSASRLTAEAFF | TGCAGTGCTAGTCGGTTAACAGCCGAAGCTTTCTTT
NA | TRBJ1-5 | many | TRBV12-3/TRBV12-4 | CASSGPGTQPQHF | TGTGCCAGCAGCGGGCCAGGGACTCAGCCCCAGCATTTT
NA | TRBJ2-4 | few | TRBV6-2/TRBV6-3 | CASRQLAGAKNIQYF | TGTGCCAGCAGACAACTAGCAGGAGCCAAAAACATTCAGTACTTC
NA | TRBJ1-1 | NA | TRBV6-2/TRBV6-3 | CAISLRGAEAFF | TGTGCCATCTCCTTACGCGGGGCTGAAGCTTTCTTT